This passage covers 18 T cell receptor beta chains from one sample sequenced in a study of PD-L1 blockade in urothelial cancer. Data came from immunoSEQ multiplex PCR; TCRdb stores just in-frame clones and leaves some out. The sample holds 85,000 to 130,000 clones, roughly nine tenths seen once. This specimen consisted of PBMCs, obtained around atezolizumab (anti-PD-L1) treatment. Source of these receptors: a woman of 80 years or more with urothelial cancer.

V is TRBV18 and J is TRBJ1-1; D is undetermined. The CDR3 extends over 14 amino acids. Germline-derived CDR1 and CDR2 are KGHSH and LQKENI. V was shortened by 6 bases and J by 0 bases, with 11 bases between the two germline ends. As DNA, the CDR3 is TGTGCCAGCTCGCCGACAACGATGAACACTGAAGCTTTCTTT. This translates into CASSPTTMNTEAFF.

The CDR3 DNA reads TGTGCCAGCAGTGTGGACAGGGCCCACGAGCAGTACTTC. Translated, it gives CASSVDRAHEQYF. The chain couples TRBV6-4 to TRBJ2-7; 8 nucleotides match TRBD1. Germline CDR1 reads MRHNA; CDR2 reads SNTAGT. The CDR3 covers 13 residues. Germline trimming cut 4 bases from V and 5 bases from J; bases unmatched to any gene: 4.

V is TRBV7-8 and J is TRBJ2-5, with TRBD2 identical over 7 bases. The germline V gene has CDR1 SGHVS and CDR2 FQNEAQ. V shed 1 base, J shed 5 bases, and the junction held 10 bases outside the gene matches. The CDR3 contains 16 residues. CDR3 coding DNA: TGTGCCAGCAGCTTAGTTAAGACCAGGCGGGAGGAGACCCAGTACTTC. Translating it yields CASSLVKTRREETQYF.

This chain connects TRBV11-2 to TRBJ2-1, with a possible D match to TRBD2 (6 bases). This CDR3 has 13 residues. Trimming took off 5 bases at V and 14 bases at J, with 19 bases between the two ends. CDR1 is SGHAT, CDR2 FQNNGV, per germline. CDR3 loop: CASSPAGRWGEFF. Written as DNA, the CDR3 is TGTGCCAGCAGCCCCGCTGGACGGTGGGGGGAGTTCTTC. Full variable domain (outside the CDR3, taken from reference TRBV11-2 and TRBJ2-1): EAGVAQSPRYKIIEKRQSVAFWCNPISGHATLYWYQQILGQGPKLLIQFQNNGVVDDSQLPKDRFSAERLKGVDSTLKIQPAKLEDSAVYLCASSPAGRWGEFFGPGTRLTVL.

The chain employs TRBV15 and TRBJ1-4; no clear D. Trimming shortened V by 5 bases and J by 0 bases, and 10 bases separated the two germline ends. Germline lookup yields CDR1 LNHNV and CDR2 YYDKDF (reference sequence). The CDR3 loop spans 15 amino acids. This CDR3 is CATSVFKSTNEKLFF. DNA of the CDR3: TGTGCCACCAGCGTTTTCAAATCAACTAATGAAAAACTGTTTTTT.

V gene TRBV28 combines with J gene TRBJ1-1, with TRBD1 matching over 9 bases. Germline trimming cut 4 bases from V and 5 bases from J; bases unmatched to any gene: 5. CDR1 MDHEN and CDR2 SYDVKM come from the germline V gene. This CDR3 has 14 amino acids. The CDR3 here is CASSSIDRGTEAFF. The CDR3, as DNA: TGTGCCAGCAGTTCCATCGACAGGGGGACTGAAGCTTTCTTT.

This chain links TRBV19 with TRBJ1-1, with D unclear. CDR3 length equals 11 residues. Germline V gives CDR1 LNHDA, CDR2 SQIVND (reference sequence). V was clipped by 3 bases and J by 13 bases, with 12 bases between them. The CDR3 DNA reads as TGTGCCAGTAGTATGGGTACCCGAGGTTTCTTT. Translation: CASSMGTRGFF.

The genes are TRBV4-1 and TRBJ1-4, with D perhaps matching TRBD1 (6 bases). Germline CDR1 and CDR2: MGHRA and YSYEKL. V lost 4 bases to trimming and J lost 5 bases, with 14 bases between them. The CDR3 consists of 15 residues. In DNA form, the CDR3 reads TGCGCCAGCAGCCTGAATGGACAGCGAAATGAAAAACTGTTTTTT. This gives the protein CASSLNGQRNEKLFF.

The chain joins TRBV28 to TRBJ2-2, with a weak D call TRBD2 (6 bases). Germline V lookup: CDR1 MDHEN, CDR2 SYDVKM. Trimming cost V 7 bases and J 3 bases, with 15 bases left between them. This CDR3 is 15 amino acids long. The CDR3 sequence is CASISDWGDTGELFF. CDR3 nucleotides: TGTGCCAGCATCTCTGATTGGGGGGACACCGGGGAGCTGTTTTTT. Looking up the rest from reference TRBV28 and TRBJ2-2 gives the full variable domain: DVKVTQSSRYLVKRTGEKVFLECVQDMDHENMFWYRQDPGLGLRLIYFSYDVKMKEKGDIPEGYSVSREKKERFSLILESASTNQTSMYLCASISDWGDTGELFFGEGSRLTVL.

The chain combines TRBV10-2 with TRBJ2-1; weak D call: TRBD1 (5 bases). V lost 6 bases to trimming and J lost 10 bases, with 10 bases between them. The CDR3 length is 11 residues. CDR1 is WSHSY, CDR2 SAAADI, per germline. This CDR3 is CASSRVNEQFF. Written as DNA, the CDR3 is TGCGCCAGCAGCAGGGTGAACGAGCAGTTCTTC.

This clone has a single count. This chain joins TRBV4-2 and TRBJ2-2; D unclear. Germline CDR1 reads LGHNA; CDR2 reads YNFKEQ. This CDR3 is built from 15 residues. Deletions cut 0 bases from V and 3 bases from J, with 8 bases between. Here the CDR3 reads CASSQDPGHTGELFF. The CDR3 coding sequence is TGTGCCAGCAGCCAAGATCCGGGTCACACCGGGGAGCTGTTTTTT.

Notes on this clone: At one of its ends the junction is not consistent with the germline gene, which may arise from a read error. This sequence joins TRBV30 and TRBJ2-5; tentatively, D is TRBD2 (6 bases). Germline CDR1 reads GTSNPN; CDR2 reads SVGIG (reference sequence). The CDR3 extends over 12 amino acids. The CDR3 region is CAWNLLTGDSHF. The CDR3 DNA follows: TGTGCCTGGAACCTTTTAACCGGGGACTCCCACTTC.

The CDR3: CASSSQGTSVYEQYF. The DNA of the CDR3 is TGCGCCAGCAGCTCCCAGGGGACTAGCGTCTACGAGCAGTACTTC. The chain has TRBV5-1 and TRBJ2-7, with TRBD2 identical over 10 bases. Unmatched junction bases numbered 6, after V lost 3 bases and J lost 3 bases. CDR1 is SGHRS and CDR2 is YFSETQ in the germline V gene. The CDR3 covers 15 residues.

The J gene is TRBJ2-5, the V gene TRBV2; 8 positions match TRBD1. V gave up 7 bases and J gave up 3 bases; unmatched junction bases: 4. CDR3 length equals 13 residues. CDR1 and CDR2 (germline): SNHLY, FYNNEI. The CDR3 DNA is TGTGCCAGCACCCCGGACAGGGAAGAGACCCAGTACTTC. Protein: CASTPDREETQYF. Full variable domain (remainder filled in from reference TRBV2 and TRBJ2-5): EPEVTQTPSHQVTQMGQEVILRCVPISNHLYFYWYRQILGQKVEFLVSFYNNEISEKSEIFDDQFSVERPDGSNFTLKIRSTKLEDSAMYFCASTPDREETQYFGPGTRLLVL.

The V call is TRBV28, the J call TRBJ2-2; D is uncertain. Germline CDR1 reads MDHEN; CDR2 reads SYDVKM. The V end lost 5 bases, the J end lost 7 bases, and 8 bases lay between the germline ends. The CDR3 has 12 amino acids. The CDR3 spells CASSPYIGELFF. DNA of the CDR3: TGTGCCAGCAGTCCCTATATCGGGGAGCTGTTTTTT.

This clone was observed at least ten times. The chain recombines TRBV15 with TRBJ1-3; D gene unclear. This CDR3 is 14 amino acids long. CDR1 and CDR2 from the germline V gene are LNHNV and YYDKDF (reference sequence). V dropped 1 base and J dropped 2 bases, with 6 bases sitting between them. Written as DNA, the CDR3 is TGTGCCACCAGCAGAGCACAGACTGGAAACACCATATATTTT. The encoded protein is CATSRAQTGNTIYF.

J is TRBJ2-7 and V is TRBV15; TRBD1 aligns across 9 bases. The CDR3 totals 15 residues. Germline CDR1 and CDR2: LNHNV and YYDKDF (reference sequence). With 3 bases clipped from V and 7 bases from J, the junction kept 10 bases outside the gene matches. The CDR3 sequence is CATSSGWGTGREQYF. In DNA form, the CDR3 reads TGTGCCACCAGCAGTGGTTGGGGGACAGGGAGGGAGCAGTACTTC.

V is TRBV2 and J is TRBJ2-3; 9 bases are shared with TRBD1. The CDR3 has 12 residues. Germline lookup yields CDR1 SNHLY and CDR2 FYNNEI. The junction had 2 bases not matched to a gene; V was cut back by 6 bases and J by 7 bases. CDR3 residues: CASRGQGHTQYF. Written as DNA, the CDR3 is TGTGCCAGCAGGGGACAGGGTCATACGCAGTATTTT.